This T cell receptor (beta chain) stems from a study of blood T cell repertoires in COVID-19. Overall study: Whether acute or convalescent, the COVID-19 samples came from the United States, Italy and Spain. The analysed material was cDNA or gDNA that came from T cells, B-cell-depleted T cells, or PBMCs.

Original processing notes: For nucleated cells, counts were estimated from reference gene primer amplification. Profiled with immunoSEQ multiplex PCR; TCRdb holds only in-frame clones, not every one. The V and J calls and clone size are taken from that table; D and trimming were inferred from the DNA. This sample has around 88,000 clones, with more than 65% found just once. CDR1 is SGDLS, CDR2 YYNGEE, per germline. This CDR3 spans 13 amino acids. V was cut by 0 bases and J by 2 bases, with 5 bases left in between. Material: peripheral blood. This TCR was recovered from a woman older than 75 with acute or convalescent COVID-19. The chain combines TRBV9 with TRBJ1-2, with D unclear. The chain's CDR3 is CASSVEQNYGYTF. The CDR3 DNA reads TGTGCCAGCAGCGTAGAACAGAACTATGGCTACACCTTC.